This entry lists 2 T cell receptor beta chains sequenced from one sample in a study of T cells in localized non-small cell lung cancer. The data were produced by immunoSEQ multiplex PCR, yet TCRdb's version contains in-frame clones alone and is incomplete. This table has about 1,600 clones, 20% to 25% appearing once. The input for sequencing was normal lung tissue next to the tumor, taken before any cancer treatment. The receptors derive from a woman aged 40-69 years with stage I lung adenocarcinoma.

DNA of the CDR3: TGTGCCAGCAGCCCCCGGGACAGGGCTTTTAAAGCTTTCTTT. As protein: CASSPRDRAFKAFF. The chain is built from TRBV9 and TRBJ1-1, with 9 nucleotides matching TRBD1. The CDR3 has 14 amino acids. CDR1 is SGDLS and CDR2 is YYNGEE in the germline V gene. The ends lost 4 bases at V and 9 bases at J; junction bases unmatched: 10.

The CDR3 reads CSVRGPNYEQYF. CDR3 bases: TGCAGCGTGAGGGGACCCAACTACGAGCAGTACTTC. This sequence joins TRBV29-1 and TRBJ2-7; D is possibly TRBD1 or TRBD2 (5 bases each). The V end was cut by 6 bases, the J end by 3 bases, with 12 bases between. This CDR3 region has 12 residues. In germline, CDR1 is SQVTM, CDR2 ANQGSEA.